This T cell receptor beta chain was profiled in a study of OX40 agonist ivuxolimab in advanced cancers. Concerning this clone itself: Antigen specificity is unknown.

Study-wide findings and caveats: Undetermined was the antigen specificity of the expanded peripheral T cells.

The germline gives CDR1 SGHRS, CDR2 YFSETQ. The CDR3 has 16 amino acids. With V trimmed by 6 bases and J by 6 bases, 14 bases remained unmatched. Measured with immunoSEQ multiplex PCR; TCRdb has only the in-frame clones, and not every one. The sample contains some 77,000 clones, 90% to 95% of which appear only once. The sequencing here drew on CD4+ or CD8+ T cells sorted from blood, taken in a trial of the OX40 agonist ivuxolimab. The chain employs TRBV5-1 and TRBJ1-4, with 7 bases aligning to TRBD1. The sequence was obtained from an adult with an advanced solid tumor such as melanoma, head and neck, liver or kidney cancer. The CDR3 nucleotides are TGCGCCAGCACACGAGAGCCGGGACAGCAATATGAAAAACTGTTTTTT. Residues: CASTREPGQQYEKLFF. Full variable domain (missing parts from reference TRBV5-1 and TRBJ1-4): KAGVTQTPRYLIKTRGQQVTLSCSPISGHRSVSWYQQTPGQGLQFLFEYFSETQRNKGNFPGRFSGRQFSNSRSEMNVSTLELGDSALYLCASTREPGQQYEKLFFGSGTQLSVL.